The 24 T cell receptor beta chains given below trace back to one sample, sequenced in a study of T cells expressing NK-cell markers. No DNA is given; TCRdb re-called the 5' RACE reads and lists each CDR3 protein once. This sample's table reports some 390,000 distinct CDR3 sequences. Sequenced input: blood T cells: a sorted CD56 or NKG2C T cell subset, CD4+ or CD8+ T cells, or bulk PBMC T cells (not recorded which). These receptors came from a woman aged 50 to 60 in good health.

The genes are TRBV7-6 and TRBJ2-7; TCRdb's assignment of TRBD2 cannot be checked, as there is no DNA. This CDR3 contains 15 residues. Germline lookup yields CDR1 SGHVS and CDR2 FNYEAQ. CDR3 residues: CASSAGLAGIAEQYF.

The chain employs TRBV2 and TRBJ2-1; TCRdb outputs TRBD1, but without DNA this stays unchecked. The CDR3 loop spans 15 amino acids. The germline gives CDR1 SNHLY, CDR2 FYNNEI. The CDR3 here is CASSALVSPYNEQFF.

This chain connects TRBV20-1 to TRBJ2-5; with no DNA, the TCRdb D assignment of TRBD1 cannot be verified. The CDR3 has 15 residues. Germline CDR1 and CDR2: DFQATT and SNEGSKA (reference sequence). CDR3 region: CSARDWGGQQETQYF.

CDR3 amino acids: CASSGLGTENEKLFF. V is TRBV2 and J is TRBJ1-4. Per the germline V gene, CDR1 is SNHLY and CDR2 is FYNNEI. The CDR3 spans 15 residues.

The J gene is TRBJ1-3, the V gene TRBV4-1; TCRdb indicates TRBD1, and absent DNA this call remains unverified. Germline V CDR1 and CDR2: MGHRA, YSYEKL. The CDR3 loop spans 15 amino acids. The CDR3 sequence is CASSPPGFSGNTIYF.

The rearrangement uses TRBV28 and TRBJ2-1; TCRdb's assignment of TRBD2 cannot be checked, as there is no DNA. Germline CDR1 reads MDHEN; CDR2 reads SYDVKM. The CDR3 has 13 residues. CDR3 protein: CASGTSGYDEQFF.

The chain carries TRBV25-1 and TRBJ1-2; TCRdb selects TRBD1, and the lack of DNA leaves this call unchecked. The CDR3 contains 14 residues. The germline V gene has CDR1 MGHDK and CDR2 SYGVNS. CDR3 sequence: CASSRHPGNYGYTF.

The chain has TRBV18 and TRBJ2-1; the TCRdb call, TRBD2, lacks DNA for checking. Germline CDR1 reads KGHSH; CDR2 reads LQKENI. The CDR3 has 12 residues. CDR3 loop: CASSFPGLIGFF.

The rearrangement joins TRBV9 to TRBJ1-1. Germline V gene data show CDR1 as SGDLS and CDR2 as YYNGEE. The CDR3 is made up of 12 amino acids. CDR3 amino acids: CASGKENTEAFF.

The chain employs TRBV20-1 and TRBJ2-1; with no DNA, the TCRdb D assignment of TRBD1 cannot be verified. This CDR3 has 14 residues. In germline, CDR1 is DFQATT, CDR2 SNEGSKA (reference sequence). This CDR3 reads CSASRGGMYNEQFF.

This chain connects TRBV12-3 or TRBV12-4 to TRBJ2-7. The CDR3 consists of 11 residues. This chain's CDR3 is CASRLGARQYF.

The V gene is TRBV7-9, the J gene TRBJ2-7. Germline values: CDR1 SEHNR, CDR2 FQNEAQ (reference sequence). CDR3 length equals 15 residues. Here the CDR3 reads CASSLERERSYEQYF.

The V gene is TRBV5-1, the J gene TRBJ1-2; with no DNA, the TCRdb D assignment of TRBD1 cannot be verified. CDR3 size: 15 residues. Germline values: CDR1 SGHRS, CDR2 YFSETQ. This CDR3 is CASRPAGQDLYGYTF. Drawing the rest from reference TRBV5-1 and TRBJ1-2, the complete variable domain is KAGVTQTPRYLIKTRGQQVTLSCSPISGHRSVSWYQQTPGQGLQFLFEYFSETQRNKGNFPGRFSGRQFSNSRSEMNVSTLELGDSALYLCASRPAGQDLYGYTFGSGTRLTVV.

J is TRBJ2-1 and V is TRBV4-2; absent DNA, TCRdb's TRBD2 call cannot be checked. Germline V CDR1 and CDR2: LGHNA, YNFKEQ. The CDR3 is 15 amino acids. The CDR3: CASSQGSASGSEQFF.

The chain's CDR3 is CSVAGTIGYEQYF. The V gene is TRBV29-1, the J gene TRBJ2-7; TCRdb outputs TRBD2, but without DNA this stays unchecked. CDR3 length: 13 amino acids. Germline CDR1 SQVTM, CDR2 ANQGSEA.

The rearrangement joins TRBV6-6 to TRBJ1-4. This CDR3 is built from 12 residues. Germline CDR1 is MNHNY and CDR2 is SVGAGI (reference sequence). The CDR3: CASSYYNEKLFF.

The chain has TRBV6-1 and TRBJ2-7; the TCRdb D gene call, TRBD1, has no DNA to confirm it. The CDR3 is made up of 15 amino acids. The germline CDR1 and CDR2 sequences are MNHNS and SASEGT. CDR3 residues: CASSPSRDRVDEQYF.

The genes are TRBV10-3 and TRBJ2-7; TCRdb's assignment of TRBD1 cannot be checked, as there is no DNA. The CDR3 has 14 amino acids. The germline V gene has CDR1 ENHRY and CDR2 SYGVKD. This CDR3 reads CAISESDRRGEQYF.

This chain uses TRBV15 with TRBJ1-5; TCRdb picks TRBD1, but there is no DNA to check that call. The germline V gene has CDR1 LNHNV and CDR2 YYDKDF (reference sequence). CDR3 length: 15 residues. CDR3 residues: CATSSNQQGTKPQHF.

The chain couples TRBV29-1 to TRBJ2-3. The length of the CDR3 is 15 residues. Germline V lookup: CDR1 SQVTM, CDR2 ANQGSEA. The CDR3 spells CSAESRRLSTDTQYF.

The chain uses TRBV20-1 and TRBJ2-1; the D call from TCRdb, TRBD2, cannot be confirmed without DNA. The CDR3 is made up of 12 amino acids. CDR1 is DFQATT and CDR2 is SNEGSKA in the germline V gene (reference sequence). CDR3 protein: CSALDPLFEQFF.

The V and J genes are TRBV24-1 and TRBJ2-2; TCRdb's D call, TRBD1, is unchecked because there is no DNA. The length of the CDR3 is 16 residues. In germline, CDR1 is KGHDR, CDR2 SFDVKD. The CDR3 region is CATSEEEGQPTGELFF.

The chain links TRBV12-3 or TRBV12-4 to TRBJ2-2; the D call of TRBD1 rests on TCRdb alone, since no DNA is present to check it. The CDR3 extends over 15 amino acids. The chain's CDR3 is CASSLGREISGELFF.

The genes are TRBV20-1 and TRBJ2-1; with no DNA, the TCRdb D assignment of TRBD1 cannot be verified. CDR1 is DFQATT and CDR2 is SNEGSKA in the germline V gene (reference sequence). This CDR3 contains 12 residues. The CDR3 region is CSATRWGREQFF.